Reported below is one T cell receptor (beta chain). The data belong to a study of blood T cell repertoires in COVID-19. Authors' methods: Amplification of reference gene primers provided the estimated nucleated cell counts. Profiling relied on immunoSEQ multiplex PCR, and the TCRdb table lists in-frame clones only, not all of them. D and trimming were read from the DNA, whereas the V and J calls and clone size are those reported in that table. The repertoire holds about 180,000 clones, with over 75% as singletons. Sequencing was carried out using peripheral blood. This sequence originates from a man in his sixties or seventies with active or convalescent COVID-19.

CDR3 sequence (DNA): TGTGCCAGCAGCCGTGAAGGGCGGGGCAATGAGCAGTTCTTC. It encodes CASSREGRGNEQFF. This chain uses TRBV7-6 with TRBJ2-1, with D perhaps matching TRBD2 (6 bases). V was trimmed by 5 bases and J by 6 bases, leaving 14 bases between them. Germline V gene lookup returns CDR1 SGHVS and CDR2 FNYEAQ. The CDR3 loop spans 14 amino acids.